The entry below gives a single T cell receptor (beta chain) sequence along with its context. At one boundary the junction diverges from the germline segment, which might be a read error. Germline DNA was also extracted, with blood RNA taken from unsorted whole blood. Patients were treatment-naive with chronic HBV infection. Surgery was preceded by the collection of approximately 3.6 milliliters of peripheral blood. From around 530 ng of total RNA, TCR beta-specific cDNA was reverse-transcribed using a constant-region primer. Slightly modified ARM-PCR served as the procedure for the TCR beta libraries. These libraries came from three rounds of nested multiplex PCR. A single record per CDR3 protein comes from TCRdb applying MiXCR to the multiplex PCR reads. The sample has 180,000 or so distinct CDR3 sequences, about 60% seen once; the top ten hold around 68%. This sample is part of a study of tumor-infiltrating lymphocytes in primary liver carcinoma. Study details: Those sampled were patients whose primary liver carcinoma was treated by surgical resection. All patients, whether men or women, fell within 30 to 69 years of age.

This sequence originates from a man in his forties with primary liver carcinoma and hepatitis B virus infection. Source material: peripheral blood.

The CDR3 DNA follows: TGTGCCAGCAGCTTAGTTCGCGGTGGTACCTACGAGCAGCACTTC. Its translation: CASSLVRGGTYEQHF. This chain uses TRBV11-2 with TRBJ2-7, with D unresolved. Germline-derived CDR1 and CDR2 are SGHAT and FQNNGV. CDR3 length: 15 residues.